One sample yielded the 2 T cell receptor beta chains listed below, sequenced in a study of blood T cells in healthy people across ages. For the second PCR, which ran for about 7 to 11 cycles, a sample-barcoded 5' primer and a J-beta primer mix were used. Each CDR3 protein gets one entry after TCRdb re-called the 5' RACE reads with MiXCR. The data show around 650,000 distinct CDR3 sequences, 35% to 50% seen once. Sequenced input: blood. The receptor set was obtained from a man of 80 years or more in good health.

V gene TRBV7-8 combines with J gene TRBJ2-1; the D gene is possibly TRBD1 (5 bases). With 2 bases removed from V and 11 bases from J, the gap between germline ends came to 28 bases. The CDR3 has 18 residues. The germline gives CDR1 SGHVS, CDR2 FQNEAQ. The CDR3, as DNA: TGTGCCAGCAGCTTATCGTACCAACAGGTGGGTACAATGAGCAAGCAGTTCTTC. This codes for CASSLSYQQVGTMSKQFF.

This chain uses TRBV20-1 with TRBJ2-4, with D maybe TRBD2 (5 bases). Gene TRBJ2-7 matches the end of the DNA better, so the J call may be wrong. The germline V gene has CDR1 DFQATT and CDR2 SNEGSKA (reference sequence). CDR3 size: 14 residues. CDR3 protein: CSARASAGLYEQYF. The CDR3, as DNA: TGCAGTGCTAGGGCGTCGGCGGGTCTCTACGAGCAGTACTTC.